The next 13 T cell receptor beta chains were all read from a single sample in a study of post-analysis software for immune sequencing data. Libraries were made from TCR beta cDNA, and they carried unique molecular identifiers. One entry per CDR3 protein, called by TCRdb with MiXCR from the PCR reads. The table shows about 190,000 distinct CDR3 sequences, with over 25% occurring only once. The study's findings and limits: There were five or six TRBV segments more frequent in patients than controls, and TRBV5-6, TRBV5-1 and TRBV20-1 were among them.

For these receptors, no antigen is known. The sequenced sample consisted of blood. The receptors originated from a girl between 2 and 17 years old with multiple sclerosis.

This clonotype was seen a handful of times. The J gene is TRBJ1-1, the V gene TRBV20-1, with D unresolved. V shed 2 bases and J shed 3 bases, with 16 bases lying between them. Germline lookup yields CDR1 DFQATT and CDR2 SNEGSKA (reference sequence). The CDR3 contains 15 residues. The CDR3 is CSARPLRTVHTEAFF. The CDR3 bases are TGCAGTGCTAGACCCCTTCGGACTGTGCACACTGAAGCTTTCTTT.

A single count supports this clonotype. A read error is possible here, since a much larger clone lies one base away. This sequence joins TRBV29-1 and TRBJ2-7, with TRBD1 matching 8 bases. This CDR3 region has 14 residues. Germline V gives CDR1 SQVTM, CDR2 ANQGSEA. CDR3: CSVVKDRVPYGQYF. The CDR3 bases are TGCAGCGTTGTGAAGGACAGGGTCCCATACGGGCAGTACTTC.

This clonotype was recorded a few times. The CDR3 here is CASSPAGGDDTQYF. The CDR3 DNA sequence: TGCGCCAGCAGCCCAGCCGGGGGGGATGATACGCAGTATTTT. The chain has TRBV5-1 and TRBJ2-3, with TRBD2 identical over 8 bases. CDR1 is SGHRS and CDR2 is YFSETQ in the germline V gene. The V segment lost 4 bases and the J segment 6 bases; nucleotides outside the gene matches: 7. The CDR3 extends over 14 amino acids.

This clonotype showed up many times. This sequence joins TRBV11-2 and TRBJ2-1; TRBD2 agrees at 7 bases. CDR1 SGHAT and CDR2 FQNNGV come from the germline V gene. V shed 7 bases, J shed 3 bases, and the junction held 12 bases outside the gene matches. The length of the CDR3 is 16 residues. In nucleotides, the CDR3 is TGTGCCAGCACCACCCCAGGCGGGGGTCGCTACAATGAGCAGTTCTTC. Its protein product is CASTTPGGGRYNEQFF. Full variable domain (missing parts from reference TRBV11-2 and TRBJ2-1): EAGVAQSPRYKIIEKRQSVAFWCNPISGHATLYWYQQILGQGPKLLIQFQNNGVVDDSQLPKDRFSAERLKGVDSTLKIQPAKLEDSAVYLCASTTPGGGRYNEQFFGPGTRLTVL.

The chain carries TRBV20-1 and TRBJ2-1; maybe TRBD1 (6 bases). Germline CDR1 is DFQATT and CDR2 is SNEGSKA (reference sequence). This CDR3 region has 13 residues. Trimming left V 6 bases short and J 6 bases short, with 15 bases between. CDR3 bases: TGCAGTGCCCCCCTAGCAGGGGTCAATGAGCAGTTCTTC. Amino acid sequence: CSAPLAGVNEQFF.

As regards this clonotype: This may stem from a read error, because a much larger clone lies one nucleotide away. This sequence joins TRBV29-1 and TRBJ2-1; TRBD1 might be the D (5 bases). V lost 7 bases and J lost 10, with 23 bases in between. The length of the CDR3 is 14 residues. Germline values: CDR1 SQVTM, CDR2 ANQGSEA. For the CDR3, the DNA is TGCAGCGCTAGGGGTCAGGGAAGTGGTTACGAGCAGTTCTTC. This gives the protein CSARGQGSGYEQFF.

This clonotype was recorded many times. The chain combines TRBV3-1 with TRBJ2-5, with D perhaps matching TRBD1 (6 bases). Trimming stripped 4 bases from V and 3 bases from J, with 9 bases between. The CDR3 contains 13 residues. The germline CDR1 and CDR2 sequences are LGHDT and YNNKEL (reference sequence). The CDR3 loop is CASSLRQEETQYF. DNA of the CDR3: TGTGCCAGCAGCCTAAGACAGGAAGAGACCCAGTACTTC.

Many counts were recorded for this clonotype. The J gene is TRBJ2-3, the V gene TRBV7-2, with 10 bases identical to TRBD2. The CDR3 length is 18 residues. From germline, CDR1 is SGHTA and CDR2 FQGNSA. V was pared by 4 bases and J by 3 bases, with 13 bases of the junction left unmatched. The chain's CDR3 is CASSSHSSGRAFTDTQYF. CDR3 nucleotides: TGTGCCAGCAGCTCGCATTCTAGCGGGAGAGCGTTTACAGATACGCAGTATTTT. Full variable domain (outside the CDR3, taken from reference TRBV7-2 and TRBJ2-3): GAGVSQSPSNKVTEKGKDVELRCDPISGHTALYWYRQSLGQGLEFLIYFQGNSAPDKSGLPSDRFSAERTGGSVSTLTIQRTQQEDSAVYLCASSSHSSGRAFTDTQYFGPGTRLTVL.

This clonotype was counted ten times or more. J is TRBJ2-7 and V is TRBV5-5; tentatively, D is TRBD1 or TRBD2 (6 bases each). The V gene lost 3 bases and the J gene lost 2 bases, with 15 bases spanning the gap. The CDR3 length is 15 residues. CDR1 and CDR2 (germline): SGHKS, YYEKEE (reference sequence). The CDR3 is CASSSGGSQTYEQYF. DNA of the CDR3: TGTGCCAGCAGCTCCGGGGGCTCCCAGACCTACGAGCAGTACTTC.

Many counts were recorded for this clonotype. The V call is TRBV3-1, the J call TRBJ2-5; 9 positions match TRBD2. CDR3 size: 17 residues. Germline CDR1 reads LGHDT; CDR2 reads YNNKEL (reference sequence). V dropped 3 bases and J dropped 5; count of bases not matched to a gene: 13. The CDR3 DNA reads as TGTGCCAGCAGCCACGCCGCGATAGCGGGAGTCGGTGAGACCCAGTACTTC. This gives the protein CASSHAAIAGVGETQYF.

This clonotype was counted a few times. No conserved phenylalanine or tryptophan is present at the end of the CDR3, so a read error is the likely explanation. The chain couples TRBV12-3 or TRBV12-4 to TRBJ1-1, with 7 bases lining up with TRBD1. The CDR3 contains 14 residues. V trimming: 6 bases; J trimming: 3 bases; junction bases outside the gene matches: 7. The CDR3 loop is CASSPTGVDTEAFL. In nucleotides, the CDR3 is TGTGCCAGCAGCCCCACAGGGGTGGACACTGAAGCTTTCTTG.

There are a few counts of this clonotype. The V gene is TRBV12-3 or TRBV12-4, the J gene TRBJ1-2, with D tentatively TRBD1 (6 bases). The V end lost 8 bases, the J end lost 7 bases, and 17 bases lay between the germline ends. The CDR3 is made up of 13 amino acids. The CDR3, as DNA: TGTGCCAGCTCGACAGGAGCCGACCTTGGCTACACCTTC. Amino acid sequence: CASSTGADLGYTF.

This clonotype was observed at least ten times. The chain uses TRBV29-1 and TRBJ1-2; 9 nucleotides line up with TRBD1. Germline values: CDR1 SQVTM, CDR2 ANQGSEA. The CDR3 consists of 16 residues. V was pared by 8 bases and J by 7 bases, with 20 bases of the junction left unmatched. The CDR3 reads CSFTPGQGVSSLGYTF. The CDR3 bases are TGCAGCTTCACCCCGGGACAGGGTGTGTCGTCCCTTGGCTACACCTTC.